This T cell receptor beta chain was sequenced during a study of blood T cell repertoires in COVID-19. In the study overall: In each case, the material was cDNA or gDNA derived from T cells, B-cell-depleted T cells, or PBMCs.

The CDR3 is made up of 15 amino acids. J was trimmed by 3 bases and V by 3 bases; bases with no gene match: 6. Germline CDR1 reads MGHRA; CDR2 reads YSYEKL. TCRdb's copy holds only in-frame clones and misses some; the assay was immunoSEQ multiplex PCR. The data contain 88,000 or so clones, about 80% of them singletons. Input material: peripheral blood. The origin of this receptor is an elderly man with acute or convalescent COVID-19. V and J are TRBV4-1 and TRBJ1-2; 8 bases match TRBD1. For the CDR3, the DNA is TGCGCCAGCAGCCAGGGACCGGGACAGGACTATGGCTACACCTTC. It specifies CASSQGPGQDYGYTF.